The next 27 T cell receptor beta chains were all read from a single sample in a study of cytomegalovirus exposure and HLA in healthy donors. Assay: immunoSEQ multiplex PCR; the TCRdb copy retains only in-frame clones and omits some. The sample gives more than 120,000 clones, about nine tenths of which show up once; 4.5% is in the top ten. The sequenced sample was PBMCs. These receptors were taken from a man between 18 and 35 years old in good health and CMV-seropositive.

This clone was recorded only once. At one end the junction does not follow the germline gene, possibly because of a read error. V is TRBV7-7 and J is TRBJ1-1, with a tentative D call TRBD1 (5 bases). This CDR3 contains 14 residues. Germline V lookup: CDR1 SSHAT, CDR2 FNYEAQ (reference sequence). Here the CDR3 reads CASSPFSGPTEAFF. CDR3 DNA sequence: TGTGCTAGCAGCCCTTTCTCAGGGCCGACTGAAGCTTTCTTT.

This clone occurred a few times. The CDR3 spells CASSLVYSSYEQYF. Here the CDR3 DNA reads TGTGCCAGCAGCTTAGTCTACAGCTCCTACGAGCAGTACTTC. The chain joins TRBV7-9 to TRBJ2-7; D not resolved. The CDR3 totals 14 residues. V dropped 1 base and J dropped 0 bases, with 7 bases sitting between them. Germline CDR1 reads SEHNR; CDR2 reads FQNEAQ (reference sequence).

This clone was recorded only once. The chain employs TRBV5-1 and TRBJ2-3, with 12 bases lining up with TRBD2. In germline, CDR1 is SGHRS, CDR2 YFSETQ. This CDR3 is built from 18 residues. V shed 3 bases, J shed 4 bases, and the junction held 12 bases outside the gene matches. The CDR3 DNA sequence: TGCGCCAGCAGCTCGGGCGCTAGCGGGGGGGCGATGTCAGATACGCAGTATTTT. Protein sequence: CASSSGASGGAMSDTQYF.

Notes on this clone: Other DNA sequences in this specimen translate into the identical CDR3. The J gene is TRBJ2-7, the V gene TRBV2; 8 bases fit TRBD2. With 3 bases clipped from V and 10 bases from J, the junction kept 11 bases outside the gene matches. Germline-derived CDR1 and CDR2 are SNHLY and FYNNEI. The CDR3 has 14 residues. The CDR3 region is CASSDGGLVFEQYF. CDR3 DNA sequence: TGTGCCAGCAGTGACGGGGGACTAGTTTTCGAACAGTACTTC.

The chain is built from TRBV6-1 and TRBJ2-2, with 8 bases that match TRBD1. Germline values: CDR1 MNHNS, CDR2 SASEGT. J gave up 3 bases and V 4 bases, and 1 base lay outside the gene matches. The CDR3 loop spans 14 amino acids. CDR3 sequence (DNA): TGTGCCAGCAGTGCGGACAGGGACACCGGGGAGCTGTTTTTT. Amino acids: CASSADRDTGELFF.

The CDR3 nucleotides read TGTGCCAGCAGTGGATTCGGACTCATCCCTTCTGGGACAGATACGCAGTATTTT. Amino acid sequence: CASSGFGLIPSGTDTQYF. The V and J genes are TRBV6-1 and TRBJ2-3, with D perhaps matching TRBD2 (5 bases). This CDR3 is 18 amino acids long. Looked up from germline, CDR1 is MNHNS and CDR2 is SASEGT. V lost 4 bases to trimming and J lost 3 bases, with 23 bases between them.

The gene calls are TRBV27 and TRBJ2-3; no firm D call. The germline gives CDR1 MNHEY, CDR2 SMNVEV (reference sequence). V shed 4 bases and J shed 0 bases, with 11 bases lying between them. This CDR3 spans 15 amino acids. The CDR3 nucleotides are TGTGCCAGCAGTTCCCCCCTCCTGAGCACAGATACGCAGTATTTT. This encodes CASSSPLLSTDTQYF.

The V and J genes are TRBV6-6 and TRBJ1-1; a possible D gene is TRBD1 (5 bases). Germline lookup yields CDR1 MNHNY and CDR2 SVGAGI (reference sequence). The CDR3 runs 14 residues. Deletions cut 6 bases from V and 7 bases from J, with 18 bases between. For the CDR3, the DNA is TGTGCCAGCAGGAATGAAATCGACAGCCTTGAAGCTTTCTTT. It translates to CASRNEIDSLEAFF.

On this clone itself: The sample has other DNA sequences that encode this CDR3 too. The CDR3 coding sequence is TGTGCCTGGAACAGGGAATATGGCTACACCTTC. This gives the protein CAWNREYGYTF. This chain connects TRBV30 to TRBJ1-2; a weak D match, TRBD1 (6 bases). Germline values: CDR1 GTSNPN, CDR2 SVGIG (reference sequence). The CDR3 loop spans 11 amino acids. V was clipped by 4 bases and J by 5 bases, with 8 bases between them.

The J gene is TRBJ1-4, the V gene TRBV7-9, with 7 bases identical to TRBD1. The CDR3 covers 14 residues. J was trimmed by 10 bases and V by 3 bases; bases with no gene match: 8. Germline CDR1 SEHNR, CDR2 FQNEAQ (reference sequence). The DNA of the CDR3 is TGTGCCAGCAGCTTGAAAGAGAACAGGGGAAAACTGTTTTTT. This encodes CASSLKENRGKLFF.

This chain uses TRBV2 with TRBJ2-1; D may be TRBD2 (5 bases). Germline V gene data show CDR1 as SNHLY and CDR2 as FYNNEI. V dropped 6 bases and J dropped 6 bases, with 6 bases sitting between them. The CDR3 sequence is 11 residues long. The CDR3 DNA follows: TGTGCCAGCAGGGAGGTCAATGAGCAGTTCTTC. Translating gives CASREVNEQFF.

V is TRBV18 and J is TRBJ1-2, with 7 bases identical to TRBD1. Per the germline V gene, CDR1 is KGHSH and CDR2 is LQKENI. The V gene end was trimmed by 4 bases and the J gene end by 6 bases; junction bases not matched to a gene: 5. The CDR3 has 13 amino acids. The CDR3 loop is CASSLTGADGYTF. CDR3 coding DNA: TGTGCCAGCTCACTTACAGGGGCTGATGGCTACACCTTC.

This chain uses TRBV9 with TRBJ2-2; D remains ambiguous. Germline CDR1 is SGDLS and CDR2 is YYNGEE. Trimming cost V 0 bases and J 4 bases, with 4 bases left between them. This CDR3 comprises 13 residues. The CDR3 DNA sequence: TGTGCCAGCAGCGTAGGAGGCACCGGGGAGCTGTTTTTT. It yields the protein CASSVGGTGELFF.

This chain uses TRBV19 with TRBJ1-5; D uncertain. This CDR3 region has 14 residues. Germline CDR1 reads LNHDA; CDR2 reads SQIVND (reference sequence). V was trimmed by 7 bases and J by 8 bases, leaving 18 bases between them. CDR3 amino acids: CASTPRWLSKPQHF. DNA of the CDR3: TGTGCCAGTACCCCCAGGTGGCTTTCCAAGCCCCAGCATTTT.

V and J are TRBV2 and TRBJ2-7; TRBD1 aligns across 7 bases. The CDR3 contains 14 residues. CDR1 is SNHLY, CDR2 FYNNEI, per germline. Losses at the gene ends were 4 bases for V and 0 bases for J; bases not matched to a gene: 3. CDR3 in DNA: TGTGCCAGCAGTGGGGACAGATACTCCTACGAGCAGTACTTC. Protein sequence: CASSGDRYSYEQYF.

The chain uses TRBV4-1 and TRBJ1-3, with a possible D match to TRBD1 (6 bases). Trimming removed 3 bases from V and 2 bases from J, with 14 bases in between. CDR3 length equals 16 residues. Germline V gene lookup returns CDR1 MGHRA and CDR2 YSYEKL. The CDR3 sequence: CASSHLGPGAGNTIYF. CDR3 nucleotides: TGCGCCAGCAGCCACCTGGGCCCAGGGGCTGGAAACACCATATATTTT.

The rearrangement uses TRBV6-1 and TRBJ2-7; D possibly corresponds to TRBD2 (6 bases). Germline CDR1 MNHNS, CDR2 SASEGT. Trimming removed 5 bases from V and 3 bases from J, with 11 bases in between. CDR3 size: 13 residues. This chain's CDR3 is CASSRTDYYEQYF. The CDR3 DNA reads as TGTGCCAGCAGTAGGACGGACTACTACGAGCAGTACTTC.

This clone was picked up a small number of times. The chain joins TRBV28 to TRBJ2-7, with TRBD1 matching 10 bases. Per the germline V gene, CDR1 is MDHEN and CDR2 is SYDVKM. This CDR3 comprises 13 residues. After removal of 5 bases from V and 6 bases from J, the junction contained 4 bases not matched to a gene. CDR3 protein: CASSPGQGGEQYF. CDR3 bases: TGTGCCAGCAGTCCCGGACAGGGGGGCGAGCAGTACTTC.

This sequence joins TRBV9 and TRBJ2-1, with 10 bases lining up with TRBD1. With 1 base clipped from V and 8 bases from J, the junction kept 12 bases outside the gene matches. Germline assignment: CDR1 SGDLS and CDR2 YYNGEE. The CDR3 loop spans 17 amino acids. Written as DNA, the CDR3 is TGTGCCAGCAGCGTAAATCAGAGAGGACAGGGGGAAGATGAGCAGTTCTTC. The encoded protein is CASSVNQRGQGEDEQFF.

The CDR3 sequence: CASSSDLSLYEQYF. The CDR3 nucleotides read TGTGCCAGCAGTTCCGATCTATCTCTCTACGAGCAGTACTTC. This chain uses TRBV27 with TRBJ2-7; D uncertain. The germline V gene has CDR1 MNHEY and CDR2 SMNVEV (reference sequence). The CDR3 consists of 14 residues. V lost 4 bases and J lost 3, with 13 bases in between.

V gene TRBV11-2 combines with J gene TRBJ2-7; perhaps TRBD1 as D (5 bases). The germline V gene has CDR1 SGHAT and CDR2 FQNNGV. V shed 5 bases and J shed 3 bases, with 11 bases lying between them. This CDR3 comprises 13 residues. The CDR3 DNA follows: TGTGCCAGCAGCCCCGACAGAGACTACGAGCAGTACTTC. Its translation: CASSPDRDYEQYF.

The rearrangement uses TRBV19 and TRBJ2-1, with D uncertain. Trimming stripped 2 bases from V and 2 bases from J, with 7 bases between. The CDR3 has 14 amino acids. From germline, CDR1 is LNHDA and CDR2 SQIVND (reference sequence). The CDR3 DNA is TGTGCCAGTAGTATACTGGCGGCCTACAATGAGCAGTTCTTC. Translated: CASSILAAYNEQFF.

CDR3 nucleotide sequence: TGTGCCAGCAGCCGACAGGGGGCAAATGAGCAGTTCTTC. Its protein is CASSRQGANEQFF. V is TRBV7-9 and J is TRBJ2-1; TRBD1 matches 10 bases. From germline, CDR1 is SEHNR and CDR2 FQNEAQ (reference sequence). V lost 5 bases, J lost 7 bases, and 2 bases stayed unmatched. This CDR3 contains 13 residues.

This chain uses TRBV28 with TRBJ1-2; D is unclear. The germline V and J ends were trimmed by 4 bases and 1 base, with 7 bases remaining between them. This CDR3 comprises 13 residues. Germline CDR1 and CDR2: MDHEN and SYDVKM. DNA of the CDR3: TGTGCCAGCAGTTCCTCTCTTAACTATGGCTACACCTTC. This translates into CASSSSLNYGYTF.

The rearrangement uses TRBV27 and TRBJ1-1, with a possible D match to TRBD1 (6 bases). Germline loops: CDR1 MNHEY, CDR2 SMNVEV (reference sequence). Deletions cut 7 bases from V and 5 bases from J, with 14 bases between. The CDR3 loop spans 13 amino acids. The CDR3 here is CASTQGLRTEAFF. As DNA, the CDR3 is TGTGCCAGCACTCAGGGGCTGAGGACTGAAGCTTTCTTT.

This chain connects TRBV15 to TRBJ1-5; D unclear. Per the germline V gene, CDR1 is LNHNV and CDR2 is YYDKDF (reference sequence). This CDR3 contains 14 residues. Trimming stripped 1 base from V and 6 bases from J, with 10 bases between. CDR3 residues: CATSRVVGSQPQHF. CDR3 DNA sequence: TGTGCCACCAGCAGAGTCGTGGGGAGTCAGCCCCAGCATTTT.

This chain uses TRBV6-5 with TRBJ1-6; D uncertain. V lost 4 bases and J 7 bases, leaving 11 bases between the germline ends. The CDR3 has 14 residues. CDR1 and CDR2 from the germline V gene are MNHEY and SVGAGI. The CDR3 DNA is TGTGCCAGCAGTTTACACGACTGGAATTCACCCCTCCACTTT. It encodes CASSLHDWNSPLHF.